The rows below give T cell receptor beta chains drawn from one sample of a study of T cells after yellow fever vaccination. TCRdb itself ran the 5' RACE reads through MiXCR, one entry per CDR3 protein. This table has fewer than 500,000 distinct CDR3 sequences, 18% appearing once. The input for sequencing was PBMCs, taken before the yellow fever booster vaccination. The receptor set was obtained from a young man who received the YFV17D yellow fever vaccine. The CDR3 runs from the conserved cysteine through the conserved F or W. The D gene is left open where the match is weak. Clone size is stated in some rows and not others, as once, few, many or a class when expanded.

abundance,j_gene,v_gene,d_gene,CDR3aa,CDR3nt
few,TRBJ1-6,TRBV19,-,CASKPGGFSPLHF,TGTGCCAGTAAACCCGGCGGGTTTTCACCCCTCCACTTT
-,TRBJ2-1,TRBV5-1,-,CASSFGENRLTQFF,TGCGCCAGCAGCTTCGGGGAGAACCGTCTTACGCAGTTCTTC
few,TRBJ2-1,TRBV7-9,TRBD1,CASSWIQGANEQFF,TGTGCCAGCAGCTGGATACAGGGGGCTAATGAGCAGTTCTTC
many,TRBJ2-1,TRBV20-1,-,CSASPRTGLDEQFF,TGCAGTGCTAGCCCCAGGACGGGGTTGGATGAGCAGTTCTTC
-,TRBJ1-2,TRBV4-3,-,CASSRTGPYGYTF,TGCGCCAGCAGCCGTACTGGGCCTTATGGCTACACCTTC
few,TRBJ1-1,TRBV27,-,CASSWVGAVNTEAFF,TGTGCCAGCAGTTGGGTTGGAGCAGTGAACACTGAAGCTTTCTTT
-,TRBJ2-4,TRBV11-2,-,CASSLELTPAKNIQYF,TGTGCCAGCAGCTTAGAACTGACACCCGCCAAAAACATTCAGTACTTC
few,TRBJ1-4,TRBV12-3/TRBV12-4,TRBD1,CASSLQGIGEKLFF,TGTGCCAGCAGTCTACAGGGGATCGGTGAAAAACTGTTTTTT
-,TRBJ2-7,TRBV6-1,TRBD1,CASSEAGQPYEQYF,TGTGCCAGCAGTGAAGCGGGACAGCCCTACGAGCAGTACTTC
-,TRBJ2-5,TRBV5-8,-,CASSLGQVAGISETQYF,TGTGCCAGCAGCTTGGGTCAGGTGGCTGGGATCTCAGAGACCCAGTACTTC
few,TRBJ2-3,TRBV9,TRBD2,CASSSHPGGGGAVDTQYF,TGTGCCAGCAGCTCCCATCCCGGGGGCGGGGGGGCCGTAGATACGCAGTATTTT
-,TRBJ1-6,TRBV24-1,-,CATSDLRCRADSPLHF,TGTGCCACCAGTGATTTGCGGTGCAGGGCGGATTCACCCCTCCACTTT
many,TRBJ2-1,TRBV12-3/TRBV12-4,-,CASSAPYNEQFF,TGTGCCAGCAGTGCCCCCTACAATGAGCAGTTCTTC